This paragraph reports one TCR beta chain. Its antigen is currently unknown. The data belong to a study of a mutant IDH1 vaccine in newly diagnosed glioma. Sequencing was performed with immunoSEQ multiplex PCR; in TCRdb, only in-frame clones are kept and a portion is missing. The sample yields about 31,000 clones, about 80% seen once. Sample time point: week 35, safety follow-up. Every vaccine dose comprised 300 ug of mutant IDH1 20-mer peptide plus topical imiquimod. Germline CDR1 and CDR2: SGHRS and YFSETQ. V was clipped by 0 bases and J by 8 bases, with 12 bases between them. The CDR3 runs to 15 residues.

V gene TRBV5-1 combines with J gene TRBJ1-6; no firm D call. This clonotype was obtained from a woman between 40 and 55 years old with glioma. The sample was PBMCs, taken from a glioma patient whose treatment included an IDH1 peptide vaccine. The CDR3 is CASSLEAGSDSPLHF. The CDR3 coding sequence is TGCGCCAGCAGCTTGGAGGCCGGGTCCGATTCACCCCTCCACTTT.